Listed below are T cell receptor beta chains from one sample, sequenced in a study of blood T cell repertoires in COVID-19. Method: immunoSEQ multiplex PCR; TCRdb's copy keeps in-frame clones and lacks some. The repertoire holds over 150,000 clones, with about four fifths as singletons. Specimen: peripheral blood. These receptors came from a woman in her fifties or sixties with acute or convalescent COVID-19. CDR3s include the opening cysteine and the closing phenylalanine or tryptophan. A D gene is named only where the DNA matches it firmly. A row's size may be missing; if present it is once, few, many or a size class.

CDR3: CASSDSGTVNQPQHF; DNA: TGTGCCAGCAGTGATTCGGGGACAGTCAATCAGCCCCAGCATTTT; J: TRBJ1-5; length: 15; V: TRBV25-1; D: TRBD1; size: .
CDR3: CASSVSGQNSGNTIYF; DNA: TGTGCCAGCAGCGTATCCGGACAGAACTCTGGAAACACCATATATTTT; J: TRBJ1-3; length: 16; V: TRBV9; D: .; size: .
CDR3: CASRRGSDGYTF; DNA: TGTGCCAGCAGACGGGGTTCCGATGGCTACACCTTC; J: TRBJ1-2; length: 12; V: TRBV6-5; D: .; size: .
CDR3: CASSTGGYGYTF; DNA: TGTGCCAGCAGTACAGGGGGTTACGGCTACACCTTC; J: TRBJ1-2; length: 12; V: TRBV27; D: TRBD1; size: .
CDR3: CASSDLKTGTGETQYF; DNA: TGTGCCAGCAGTGACCTAAAGACAGGGACGGGAGAGACCCAGTACTTC; J: TRBJ2-5; length: 16; V: TRBV25-1; D: TRBD1; size: few
CDR3: CASSLAGKRGLNTEAFF; DNA: TGTGCCAGCAGCTTAGCAGGGAAACGGGGACTAAACACTGAAGCTTTCTTT; J: TRBJ1-1; length: 17; V: TRBV11-2; D: .; size: few
CDR3: CASSPGTGYGYTF; DNA: TGCGCCAGCAGCCCCGGGACAGGGTATGGCTACACCTTC; J: TRBJ1-2; length: 13; V: TRBV10-1; D: TRBD1; size: .
CDR3: CASSRGGQPQHF; DNA: TGTGCCAGCAGCCGGGGGGGTCAGCCCCAGCATTTT; J: TRBJ1-5; length: 12; V: TRBV3-1/TRBV3-2; D: .; size: .
CDR3: CASSPSGGAMNTEAFF; DNA: TGTGCCAGCAGTCCCAGCGGTGGAGCGATGAACACTGAAGCTTTCTTT; J: TRBJ1-1; length: 16; V: TRBV28; D: .; size: few
CDR3: CAISPSGANVLTF; DNA: TGTGCCATCAGTCCATCTGGGGCCAACGTCCTGACTTTC; J: TRBJ2-6; length: 13; V: TRBV10-3; D: .; size: .
CDR3: CASSGSGGATKTQYF; DNA: TGTGCCAGCAGCGGTAGCGGGGGGGCCACAAAGACCCAGTACTTC; J: TRBJ2-5; length: 15; V: TRBV5-6; D: TRBD2; size: .
CDR3: CASSLAGTGPHEQYF; DNA: TGTGCCAGCAGCTTAGCTGGGACAGGACCCCACGAGCAGTACTTC; J: TRBJ2-7; length: 15; V: TRBV7-2; D: TRBD1; size: .
CDR3: CASSLSNAVLYEQYF; DNA: TGCGCCAGCAGCTTGTCCAACGCGGTATTATACGAGCAGTACTTC; J: TRBJ2-7; length: 15; V: TRBV5-1; D: .; size: once
CDR3: CAWSPWMPGTGELFF; DNA: TGTGCCTGGAGCCCCTGGATGCCGGGCACCGGGGAGCTGTTTTTT; J: TRBJ2-2; length: 15; V: TRBV30; D: .; size: .
CDR3: CASSVVGGNNSPLHF; DNA: TGTGCCAGCAGCGTAGTGGGAGGGAATAATTCACCCCTCCACTTT; J: TRBJ1-6; length: 15; V: TRBV9; D: .; size: .
CDR3: CSVVFQQGDGTIYF; DNA: TGCAGCGTTGTCTTTCAACAGGGGGATGGGACCATATATTTT; J: TRBJ1-3; length: 14; V: TRBV29-1; D: TRBD1; size: .
CDR3: CASSPNRESPLHF; DNA: TGTGCCAGCAGTCCCAACAGGGAATCACCCCTCCACTTT; J: TRBJ1-6; length: 13; V: TRBV12-3/TRBV12-4; D: .; size: .
CDR3: CASSYQGKLGYTF; DNA: TGTGCCAGCAGTTATCAGGGAAAACTAGGCTACACCTTC; J: TRBJ1-2; length: 13; V: TRBV6-5; D: .; size: .
CDR3: CASGQGSGQPQHF; DNA: TGTGCCAGTGGACAGGGGTCGGGTCAGCCCCAGCATTTT; J: TRBJ1-5; length: 13; V: TRBV28; D: TRBD1; size: .
CDR3: CASSLVASTGVDGANVLTF; DNA: TGTGCCAGCAGCTTAGTCGCATCCACAGGGGTGGATGGGGCCAACGTCCTGACTTTC; J: TRBJ2-6; length: 19; V: TRBV7-6; D: TRBD1; size: .
CDR3: CASSGYRDINEKLFF; DNA: TGTGCCAGCAGTGGGTACAGGGATATCAATGAAAAACTGTTTTTT; J: TRBJ1-4; length: 15; V: TRBV25-1; D: .; size: .
CDR3: CASSPPGQQNSPLHF; DNA: TGTGCCAGCTCACCACCGGGACAACAAAATTCACCCCTCCACTTT; J: TRBJ1-6; length: 15; V: TRBV18; D: .; size: .
CDR3: CASKGLAGDGEQFF; DNA: TGTGCCAGCAAGGGACTAGCGGGGGACGGTGAGCAGTTCTTC; J: TRBJ2-1; length: 14; V: TRBV7-9; D: TRBD2; size: .
CDR3: CASSDPGRGNYGYTF; DNA: TGTGCCAGCAGTGATCCGGGTCGGGGGAACTATGGCTACACCTTC; J: TRBJ1-2; length: 15; V: TRBV6-1; D: .; size: .
CDR3: CASSEAAGFQPQHF; DNA: TGTGCCAGCAGTGAAGCGGCAGGGTTTCAGCCCCAGCATTTT; J: TRBJ1-5; length: 14; V: TRBV2; D: .; size: .
CDR3: CASNLNDRDGYTF; DNA: TGTGCCAGCAATCTCAACGACAGAGATGGCTACACCTTC; J: TRBJ1-2; length: 13; V: TRBV6-5; D: .; size: .
CDR3: CASSFSQGGGEKLFF; DNA: TGCGCCAGCAGCTTCTCACAGGGTGGTGGGGAAAAACTGTTTTTT; J: TRBJ1-4; length: 15; V: TRBV5-1; D: .; size: .
CDR3: CAWSVLSETQYF; DNA: TGTGCCTGGAGTGTACTATCAGAGACCCAGTACTTC; J: TRBJ2-5; length: 12; V: TRBV30; D: .; size: .
CDR3: CASNQQLHQPQHF; DNA: TGTGCCAGCAACCAACAGCTACATCAGCCCCAGCATTTT; J: TRBJ1-5; length: 13; V: TRBV28; D: .; size: .
CDR3: CASRRTAPYEQYF; DNA: TGTGCCAGCAGGCGGACAGCCCCCTACGAGCAGTACTTC; J: TRBJ2-7; length: 13; V: TRBV6-5; D: .; size: .
CDR3: CSVRDYSGANVLTF; DNA: TGCAGCGTTAGAGACTACTCTGGGGCCAACGTCCTGACTTTC; J: TRBJ2-6; length: 14; V: TRBV29-1; D: .; size: .
CDR3: CASSPRQGPGELFF; DNA: TGTGCCAGCAGCCCCCGACAGGGGCCCGGGGAGCTGTTTTTT; J: TRBJ2-2; length: 14; V: TRBV7-2; D: TRBD1; size: few
CDR3: CASSQDRGGTAGNTIYF; DNA: TGCGCCAGCAGCCAAGATCGAGGGGGGACAGCTGGAAACACCATATATTTT; J: TRBJ1-3; length: 17; V: TRBV4-1; D: TRBD1; size: .
CDR3: CASSLGQDYGYTF; DNA: TGTGCCAGCAGCTTGGGACAGGACTATGGCTACACCTTC; J: TRBJ1-2; length: 13; V: TRBV7-2; D: TRBD1; size: .
CDR3: CASSLLLGGAYNEQFF; DNA: TGTGCCAGCAGCCTCCTGTTAGGGGGGGCCTACAATGAGCAGTTCTTC; J: TRBJ2-1; length: 16; V: TRBV14; D: .; size: once
CDR3: CASSYYDRGAADTQYF; DNA: TGTGCCAGCAGTTACTATGATCGGGGGGCGGCAGATACGCAGTATTTT; J: TRBJ2-3; length: 16; V: TRBV6-6; D: .; size: .
CDR3: CASSFETGRTYNEQFF; DNA: TGCGCCAGCAGCTTTGAGACAGGGAGAACCTACAATGAGCAGTTCTTC; J: TRBJ2-1; length: 16; V: TRBV5-1; D: TRBD1; size: .
CDR3: CASSSSSGPGGANYGYTF; DNA: TGTGCCAGCAGTTCTAGCTCCGGGCCCGGAGGCGCCAACTATGGCTACACCTTC; J: TRBJ1-2; length: 18; V: TRBV28; D: .; size: .
CDR3: CASSPRVDSSYNSPLHF; DNA: TGTGCCAGCTCACCTCGGGTGGACAGCTCCTATAATTCACCCCTCCACTTT; J: TRBJ1-6; length: 17; V: TRBV18; D: .; size: few
CDR3: CASSQESGQPITDTQYF; DNA: TGTGCCAGCAGCCAAGAGTCTGGACAACCCATCACAGATACGCAGTATTTT; J: TRBJ2-3; length: 17; V: TRBV3-1/TRBV3-2; D: .; size: .
CDR3: CASSLSDTPGEQPQHF; DNA: TGTGCCAGCAGCTTAAGTGACACTCCCGGGGAACAGCCCCAGCATTTT; J: TRBJ1-5; length: 16; V: TRBV7-9; D: .; size: few
CDR3: CSARGGLNTEAFF; DNA: TGCAGCGCCCGGGGGGGGCTGAACACTGAAGCTTTCTTT; J: TRBJ1-1; length: 13; V: TRBV29-1; D: .; size: .
CDR3: CASSLVGRADLFF; DNA: TGTGCCAGCAGCTTAGTGGGCAGGGCGGATCTGTTCTTC; J: TRBJ2-1; length: 13; V: TRBV11-3; D: .; size: .